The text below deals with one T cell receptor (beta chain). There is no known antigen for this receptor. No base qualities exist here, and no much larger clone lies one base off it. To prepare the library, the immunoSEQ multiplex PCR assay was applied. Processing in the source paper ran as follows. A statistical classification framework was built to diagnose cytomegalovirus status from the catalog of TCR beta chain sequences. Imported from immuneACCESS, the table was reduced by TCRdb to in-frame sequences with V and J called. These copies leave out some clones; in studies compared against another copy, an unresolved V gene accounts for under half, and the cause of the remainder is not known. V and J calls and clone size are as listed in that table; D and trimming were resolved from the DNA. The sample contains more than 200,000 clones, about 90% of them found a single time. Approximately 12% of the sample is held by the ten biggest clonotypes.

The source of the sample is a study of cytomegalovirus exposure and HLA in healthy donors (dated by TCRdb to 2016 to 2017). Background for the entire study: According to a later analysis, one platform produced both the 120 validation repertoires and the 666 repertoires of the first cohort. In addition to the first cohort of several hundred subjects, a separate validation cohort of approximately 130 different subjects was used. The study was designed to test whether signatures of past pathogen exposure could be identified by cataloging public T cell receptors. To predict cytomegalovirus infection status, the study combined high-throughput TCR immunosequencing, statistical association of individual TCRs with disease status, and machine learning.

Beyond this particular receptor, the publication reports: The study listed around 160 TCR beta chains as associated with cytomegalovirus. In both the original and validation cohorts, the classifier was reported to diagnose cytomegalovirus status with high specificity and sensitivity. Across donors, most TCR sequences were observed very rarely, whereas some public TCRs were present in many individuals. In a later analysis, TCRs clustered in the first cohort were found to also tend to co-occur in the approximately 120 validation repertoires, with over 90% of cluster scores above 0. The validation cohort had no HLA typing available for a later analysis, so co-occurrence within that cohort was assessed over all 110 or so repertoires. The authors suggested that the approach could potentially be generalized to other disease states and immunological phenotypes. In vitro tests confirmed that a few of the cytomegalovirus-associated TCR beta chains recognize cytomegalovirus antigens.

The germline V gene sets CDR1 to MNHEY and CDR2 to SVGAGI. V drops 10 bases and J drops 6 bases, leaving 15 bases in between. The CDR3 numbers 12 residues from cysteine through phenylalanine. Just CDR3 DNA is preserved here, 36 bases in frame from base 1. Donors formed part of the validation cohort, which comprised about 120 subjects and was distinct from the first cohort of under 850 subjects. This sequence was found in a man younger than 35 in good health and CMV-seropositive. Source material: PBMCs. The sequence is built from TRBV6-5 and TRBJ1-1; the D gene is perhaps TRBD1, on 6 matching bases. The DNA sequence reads TGTGCCACCCAGGGGTATTCCCCTGAAGCTTTCTTT. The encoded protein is CATQGYSPEAFF.